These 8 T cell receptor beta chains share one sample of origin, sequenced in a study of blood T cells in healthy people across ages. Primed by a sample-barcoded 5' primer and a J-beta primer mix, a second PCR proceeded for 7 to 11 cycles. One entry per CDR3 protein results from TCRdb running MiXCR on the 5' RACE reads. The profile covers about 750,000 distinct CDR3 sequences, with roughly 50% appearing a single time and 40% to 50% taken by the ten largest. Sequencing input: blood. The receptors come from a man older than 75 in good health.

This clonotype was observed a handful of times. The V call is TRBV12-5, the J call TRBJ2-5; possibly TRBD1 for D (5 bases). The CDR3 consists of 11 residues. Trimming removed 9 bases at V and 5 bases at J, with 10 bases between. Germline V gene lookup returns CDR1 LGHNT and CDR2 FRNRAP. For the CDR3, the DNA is TGTGCTAGGGGGCCTCGGGAGACCCAGTACTTC. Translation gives CARGPRETQYF. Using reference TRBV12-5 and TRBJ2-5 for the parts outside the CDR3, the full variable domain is DARVTQTPRHKVTEMGQEVTMRCQPILGHNTVFWYRQTMMQGLELLAYFRNRAPLDDSGMPKDRFSAEMPDATLATLKIQPSEPRDSAVYFCARGPRETQYFGPGTRLLVL.

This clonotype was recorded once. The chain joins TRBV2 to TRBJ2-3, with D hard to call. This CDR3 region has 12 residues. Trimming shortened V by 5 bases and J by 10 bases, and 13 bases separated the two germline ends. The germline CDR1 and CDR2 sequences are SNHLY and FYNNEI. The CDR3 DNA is TGTGCCAGCAGTCGGACGGACCTGTCGCAGTATTTT. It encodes CASSRTDLSQYF. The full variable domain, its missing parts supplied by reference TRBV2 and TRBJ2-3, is EPEVTQTPSHQVTQMGQEVILRCVPISNHLYFYWYRQILGQKVEFLVSFYNNEISEKSEIFDDQFSVERPDGSNFTLKIRSTKLEDSAMYFCASSRTDLSQYFGPGTRLTVL.

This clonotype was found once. CDR3 in DNA: TGTGCCAGCAGTGCTACTAGCGGGAGTCGTACAGATACGCAGTATTTT. Translated: CASSATSGSRTDTQYF. The J gene is TRBJ2-3, the V gene TRBV2; 11 bases map to TRBD2. With 4 bases clipped from V and 3 bases from J, the junction kept 6 bases outside the gene matches. This CDR3 is 16 amino acids long. Germline assignment: CDR1 SNHLY and CDR2 FYNNEI.

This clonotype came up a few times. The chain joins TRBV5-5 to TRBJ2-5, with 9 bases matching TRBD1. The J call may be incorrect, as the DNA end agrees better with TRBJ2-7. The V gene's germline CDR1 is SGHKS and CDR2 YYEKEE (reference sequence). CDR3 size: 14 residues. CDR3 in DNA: TGTGCCAGCAGCTGGGACAGGGTCCCCTACGAGCAGTACTTC. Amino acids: CASSWDRVPYEQYF.

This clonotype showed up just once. Written as DNA, the CDR3 is TGTGCCAGCAGCCAAGACGTTGGGACTAGGTACGAGCAGTACTTC. It encodes CASSQDVGTRYEQYF. The chain couples TRBV3-1 to TRBJ2-7; TRBD2 matches at 8 bases. V was clipped by 0 bases and J by 4 bases; unmatched bases: 5. Per the germline V gene, CDR1 is LGHDT and CDR2 is YNNKEL (reference sequence). The CDR3 is 15 residues long.

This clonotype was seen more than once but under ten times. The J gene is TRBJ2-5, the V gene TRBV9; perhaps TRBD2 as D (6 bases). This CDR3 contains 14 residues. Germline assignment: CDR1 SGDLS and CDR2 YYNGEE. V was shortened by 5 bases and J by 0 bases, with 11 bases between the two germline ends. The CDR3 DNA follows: TGTGCCAGCAGTGTTGGGGGGAACCAAGAGACCCAGTACTTC. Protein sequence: CASSVGGNQETQYF.

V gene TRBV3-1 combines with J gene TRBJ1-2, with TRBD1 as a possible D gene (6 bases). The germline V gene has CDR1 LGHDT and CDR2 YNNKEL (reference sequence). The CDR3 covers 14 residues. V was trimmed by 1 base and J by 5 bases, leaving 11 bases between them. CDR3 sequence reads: CASSQGTVGYGYTF. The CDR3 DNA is TGTGCCAGCAGCCAAGGGACAGTTGGGTATGGCTACACCTTC.

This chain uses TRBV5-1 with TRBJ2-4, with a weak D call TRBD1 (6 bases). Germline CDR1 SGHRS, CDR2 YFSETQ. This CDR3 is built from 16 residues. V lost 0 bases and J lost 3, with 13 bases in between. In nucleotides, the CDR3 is TGCGCCAGCAGCTTGGCGGCAGGGGCGGGCAAAAACATTCAGTACTTC. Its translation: CASSLAAGAGKNIQYF.